Below, one TCR beta chain is given with its context. CDR1 and CDR2 (germline): MNHEY, SVGAGI. This CDR3 spans 12 amino acids. The V gene end was trimmed by 9 bases and the J gene end by 3 bases; junction bases not matched to a gene: 3. Membership in each cohort depended on participant-reported clinical history. Either two negative PCRs, clearance, or symptom resolution qualified Cohort 3 donors as recovered. This entry belongs to a study of blood T cell repertoires in COVID-19. Overall study: PBMCs, B-cell-depleted T cells, or T cells provided the cDNA or gDNA that made up the material.

Generated by immunoSEQ multiplex PCR, the TCRdb table keeps only in-frame clones and is missing some. The sample records about 160,000 clones, around 80% being singletons. The TCR comes from a man aged 45 to 65 who had recovered from COVID-19. The chain joins TRBV6-5 to TRBJ1-2, with 8 bases aligning to TRBD1. The sequenced sample consisted of PBMCs or T cells enriched from blood (not recorded which). CDR3 bases: TGTGCCAGTATGACAGGGGACTATGGCTACACCTTC. It specifies CASMTGDYGYTF.